This T cell receptor beta chain comes out of a study of human versus mouse CDR3 diversity and MHC coevolution. A remark on this clone: Its antigen remains unknown.

The germline gives CDR1 MNHNS, CDR2 SASEGT. Trimming left V 5 bases short and J 5 bases short, with 15 bases between. This CDR3 is 15 amino acids long. Naive CD4 T cells, CD45RO-negative and CD62L-positive, were flow-sorted from PBMCs. Broader study findings: Mice had fewer CDR3 deletions and insertions than humans on average. Clonal inequality was lowest in most of the three human donors. In humans, T-cell selection involved six or seven MHC II alleles.

Profiled with immunoSEQ multiplex PCR; TCRdb holds only in-frame clones, not every one. The profile covers about 83,000 clones, with around 92% appearing a single time and less than 0.16% taken by the ten largest. The TCR was taken from a person aged 30-70 years in good health. Sequencing was carried out using naive CD4+ T cells from blood. Described subset: CD45RO-negative CD62L-positive naive CD4 T cells. The V call is TRBV6-1, the J call TRBJ1-4; D remains unclear. This CDR3 reads CASSPRLEVNEKLFF. CDR3 DNA sequence: TGTGCCAGCAGTCCACGACTGGAGGTGAATGAAAAACTGTTTTTT.